The 7 T cell receptor beta chains in this list originate from one sample, sequenced in a study of vaccination and CD4 T cells after COVID-19. The Oncomine TCR Beta short-read assay generated sequence data from the DNA of cultured CD4+ T cells. Using its own MiXCR run on the PCR reads, TCRdb lists one record per CDR3 protein. The sample holds 18,000 or so distinct CDR3 sequences, approximately 45% seen once. Treatment: approximately 9-day PBMC culture with coronavirus spike peptide pools or control peptides (ViraFEST assay). Their recognized antigens are unknown. Source: CD4+ T cells from blood, cultured in vitro, taken before SARS-CoV-2 vaccination. These receptors were collected from a human donor who had recovered from COVID-19.

This clonotype was found a few times. J is TRBJ1-2 and V is TRBV6-1; 8 bases agree with TRBD1. Germline lookup yields CDR1 MNHNS and CDR2 SASEGT. J was trimmed by 8 bases and V by 4 bases; bases with no gene match: 6. This CDR3 has 13 amino acids. The CDR3 DNA follows: TGTGCCAGCAGTGCGACAGGGGCGAGGGGCTACACCTTC. This translates into CASSATGARGYTF.

This sequence joins TRBV6-5 and TRBJ1-1; 8 bases are shared with TRBD1. The CDR3 covers 13 residues. Germline loops: CDR1 MNHEY, CDR2 SVGAGI. V dropped 0 bases and J dropped 6; count of bases not matched to a gene: 0. DNA for the CDR3: TGTGCCAGCAGTTACTCACAGGGGGCTGAAGCTTTCTTT. Its protein is CASSYSQGAEAFF.

The J gene is TRBJ1-1, the V gene TRBV7-3; D not resolved. The V gene's germline CDR1 is SGHTA and CDR2 FQGTGA. The CDR3 is 13 amino acids. Between the trimmed V and J ends, which lost 5 bases and 4 bases, there was a span of 11 bases. CDR3 loop: CASSKFTGTEAFF. CDR3 nucleotide sequence: TGTGCCAGCAGCAAATTTACGGGCACTGAAGCTTTCTTT.

The V call is TRBV29-1, the J call TRBJ1-1; D ambiguous. This CDR3 contains 13 residues. Per the germline V gene, CDR1 is SQVTM and CDR2 is ANQGSEA. V was cut by 5 bases and J by 3 bases, with 13 bases left in between. The CDR3 here is CSVQRAGDTEAFF. The DNA of the CDR3 is TGCAGCGTTCAGAGGGCCGGGGACACTGAAGCTTTCTTT. The complete variable domain, with remaining parts taken from reference TRBV29-1 and TRBJ1-1, reads SAVISQKPSRDICQRGTSLTIQCQVDSQVTMMFWYRQQPGQSLTLIATANQGSEATYESGFVIDKFPISRPNLTFSTLTVSNMSPEDSSIYLCSVQRAGDTEAFFGQGTRLTVV.

V gene TRBV5-1 combines with J gene TRBJ2-3; TRBD2 matches 11 bases. The CDR3 contains 16 residues. V was pared by 5 bases and J by 3 bases, with 8 bases of the junction left unmatched. Germline assignment: CDR1 SGHRS and CDR2 YFSETQ. The CDR3 loop is CASRQLAGDRTDTQYF. Here the CDR3 DNA reads TGCGCCAGCAGGCAACTAGCGGGGGATCGGACAGATACGCAGTATTTT. The whole variable domain, remainder taken from reference TRBV5-1 and TRBJ2-3, is KAGVTQTPRYLIKTRGQQVTLSCSPISGHRSVSWYQQTPGQGLQFLFEYFSETQRNKGNFPGRFSGRQFSNSRSEMNVSTLELGDSALYLCASRQLAGDRTDTQYFGPGTRLTVL.

V and J are TRBV2 and TRBJ1-1; D may be TRBD1 (6 bases). Trimming cost V 2 bases and J 1 base, with 8 bases left between them. This CDR3 contains 14 residues. CDR1 and CDR2 from the germline V gene are SNHLY and FYNNEI. This chain's CDR3 is CASSEQGKNTEAFF. The CDR3 region has the DNA TGTGCCAGCAGTGAACAGGGGAAGAACACTGAAGCTTTCTTT.

This clonotype came up a few times. V and J are TRBV7-2 and TRBJ1-2; D gene uncertain. CDR1 and CDR2 (germline): SGHTA, FQGNSA. Trimming took 5 bases from V and 2 from J, leaving 18 bases between them. There are 16 residues in the CDR3. CDR3: CASSPSRQTSNYGYTF. CDR3 bases: TGTGCCAGCAGCCCATCGCGTCAGACTTCCAACTATGGCTACACCTTC.